The 2 T cell receptor beta chains below all came from one sample that was sequenced in a study of T cell repertoires in cytomegalovirus infection. TCRdb processed the reads anew with MiXCR; each CDR3 protein has one entry. Of 370,000 or so distinct CDR3 sequences in the sample, roughly 34% were seen once. These receptors have no known antigen. The material was cultured PBMCs, obtained from culture after CMV antigen stimulation. These receptors all stem from a human donor in good health (CMV status not recorded). Some clones in this sample may be carry-over from other donors' samples.

The rearrangement uses TRBV4-3 and TRBJ2-5; TRBD2 might be the D (6 bases). CDR1 and CDR2 from the germline V gene are LGHNA and YSLEER. The germline V and J ends were trimmed by 0 bases and 3 bases, with 11 bases remaining between them. The CDR3 loop spans 15 amino acids. CDR3 sequence: CASSQEGGGKETQYF. The DNA of the CDR3 is TGCGCCAGCAGCCAAGAGGGTGGCGGGAAAGAGACCCAGTACTTC.

This clonotype has a single count. The J gene is TRBJ1-4, the V gene TRBV6-2 or TRBV6-3; no firm D call. V was shortened by 4 bases and J by 10 bases, with 13 bases between the two germline ends. The CDR3 totals 13 residues. Per the germline V gene, CDR1 is MNHEY and CDR2 is SVGEGT. CDR3 protein: CASSFARRTKLFF. DNA of the CDR3: TGTGCCAGCAGTTTCGCACGGAGAACAAAACTGTTTTTT.